The 5 T cell receptor beta chains listed next were all sequenced from one sample in a study of cytomegalovirus exposure and HLA in healthy donors. The PCR contained 60 Vbeta and 13 Jbeta primers. Clones were read by immunoSEQ multiplex PCR, and TCRdb kept only the in-frame ones, dropping some. The data show approximately 180,000 clones, 75% to 85% seen once. Material: PBMCs. The receptors were sampled from a woman aged 18-29 years in good health and CMV-seropositive.

The J gene is TRBJ2-5, the V gene TRBV19; TRBD2 agrees at 13 bases. CDR3 length: 16 amino acids. The junction had 7 bases not matched to a gene; V was cut back by 5 bases and J by 4 bases. Germline lookup yields CDR1 LNHDA and CDR2 SQIVND (reference sequence). The CDR3 region is CASSGGLAGLGETQYF. The CDR3 region has the DNA TGTGCCAGTAGTGGGGGACTAGCGGGGCTAGGAGAGACCCAGTACTTC.

The gene calls are TRBV2 and TRBJ2-7, with a possible D match to TRBD2 (5 bases). The germline CDR1 and CDR2 sequences are SNHLY and FYNNEI. The V gene lost 10 bases and the J gene lost 4 bases, with 11 bases spanning the gap. The CDR3 runs to 11 residues. In DNA form, the CDR3 reads TGTGCCACCCTCGGGGAGTACGAGCAGTACTTC. As protein: CATLGEYEQYF.

This chain connects TRBV7-9 to TRBJ1-2; TRBD1 agrees at 9 bases. The junction had 11 bases not matched to a gene; V was cut back by 11 bases and J by 1 base. From germline, CDR1 is SEHNR and CDR2 FQNEAQ (reference sequence). The CDR3 extends over 15 amino acids. The CDR3 reads CAGTGTGLFNYGYTF. The CDR3 nucleotides read TGTGCCGGAACCGGGACAGGGCTGTTTAACTATGGCTACACCTTC.

The chain joins TRBV9 to TRBJ1-3; the D gene is possibly TRBD1 (5 bases). CDR3 length: 14 amino acids. Germline V gene lookup returns CDR1 SGDLS and CDR2 YYNGEE. Trimming stripped 5 bases from V and 7 bases from J, with 16 bases between. CDR3 protein: CASRKSGSGNTIYF. The CDR3, as DNA: TGTGCCAGCAGAAAATCAGGGTCAGGCAACACCATATATTTT. The entire variable domain, with the rest obtained from reference TRBV9 and TRBJ1-3, is as follows: DSGVTQTPKHLITATGQRVTLRCSPRSGDLSVYWYQQSLDQGLQFLIQYYNGEERAKGNILERFSAQQFPDLHSELNLSSLELGDSALYFCASRKSGSGNTIYFGEGSWLTVV.

The genes are TRBV11-2 and TRBJ1-3, with D uncertain. The CDR3 is 14 amino acids. V was pared by 5 bases and J by 1 base, with 9 bases between. The germline V gene encodes CDR1 SGHAT and CDR2 FQNNGV. Here the CDR3 reads CASSKELSGNTIYF. CDR3 coding DNA: TGTGCCAGCAGCAAAGAACTGTCTGGAAACACCATATATTTT.